One sample yielded the 15 T cell receptor beta chains listed below, sequenced in a study of blood T cell repertoires in COVID-19. Using immunoSEQ multiplex PCR, the repertoire was profiled, and TCRdb retains in-frame clones only, with some absent. Of roughly 250,000 clones detected, around 89% appear once; the ten largest clones hold 0.99%. The sequencing sample was made of peripheral blood. The receptors were gathered from a middle-aged woman who had recovered from COVID-19.

The V gene is TRBV19, the J gene TRBJ1-2; D may be TRBD1 (5 bases). V shed 7 bases and J shed 4 bases, with 19 bases lying between them. The V gene's germline CDR1 is LNHDA and CDR2 SQIVND (reference sequence). This CDR3 has 15 amino acids. CDR3 bases: TGTGCCAGTACCTCGGGACCCCAAGCGGGCTATGGCTACACCTTC. Amino acid sequence: CASTSGPQAGYGYTF.

The rearrangement links TRBV6-2 or TRBV6-3 to TRBJ2-4; 7 bases match TRBD2. CDR3 length: 15 residues. Germline CDR1 and CDR2: MNHEY and SVGEGT. The J segment lost 1 base and the V segment lost 2 bases, leaving 2 bases of the junction unmatched. CDR3 sequence (DNA): TGTGCCAGCAGTTACACTAGCGCGGCCAAAAACATTCAGTACTTC. Its protein is CASSYTSAAKNIQYF.

The chain has TRBV7-9 and TRBJ1-4, with D perhaps TRBD1 (6 bases). The germline V gene has CDR1 SEHNR and CDR2 FQNEAQ (reference sequence). CDR3 length: 12 residues. V lost 8 bases to trimming and J lost 11 bases, with 15 bases between them. The CDR3 nucleotides read TGTGCCAGCGGCCGGAGGGGGGGTAAACTGTTTTTT. It is translated as CASGRRGGKLFF. Supplemented by reference TRBV7-9 and TRBJ1-4, the full variable domain reads DTGVSQNPRHKITKRGQNVTFRCDPISEHNRLYWYRQTLGQGPEFLTYFQNEAQLEKSRLLSDRFSAERPKGSFSTLEIQRTEQGDSAMYLCASGRRGGKLFFGSGTQLSVL.

The chain combines TRBV11-3 with TRBJ2-1; 10 nucleotides align to TRBD2. Germline V lookup: CDR1 SGHNT, CDR2 YENEEA. V gave up 1 base and J gave up 12 bases; unmatched junction bases: 12. This CDR3 spans 16 amino acids. The DNA of the CDR3 is TGTGCCAGCAGCTTAGCGCTAGCGGGAGCCCGAACGGGGCAGTTCTTC. Its protein is CASSLALAGARTGQFF.

This rearrangement joins TRBV29-1 to TRBJ2-1; D perhaps matches TRBD1 (6 bases). Trimming cost V 1 base and J 9 bases, with 16 bases left between them. The germline gives CDR1 SQVTM, CDR2 ANQGSEA. The CDR3 is made up of 14 amino acids. Here the CDR3 reads CSVEAGFRGGEQFF. The CDR3 DNA sequence: TGCAGCGTTGAAGCGGGTTTCAGGGGCGGTGAGCAGTTCTTC.

The chain uses TRBV29-1 and TRBJ1-2; 8 bases agree with TRBD1. The junction had 11 bases not matched to a gene; V was cut back by 6 bases and J by 8 bases. This CDR3 spans 13 amino acids. Germline assignment: CDR1 SQVTM and CDR2 ANQGSEA. The CDR3, as DNA: TGCAGCGTCCACAGGCCGACAGGGGACGGCTACACCTTC. Its translation: CSVHRPTGDGYTF.

This clone came up a few times. The rearrangement joins TRBV6-5 to TRBJ1-1, with D maybe TRBD1 (5 bases). CDR1 is MNHEY, CDR2 SVGAGI, per germline. This CDR3 has 14 amino acids. The V end lost 2 bases, the J end lost 1 base, and 8 bases lay between the germline ends. CDR3 bases: TGTGCCAGCAGTTACCTGCAGGGGAACACTGAAGCTTTCTTT. This encodes CASSYLQGNTEAFF.

This sequence joins TRBV9 and TRBJ2-2; D perhaps matches TRBD2 (6 bases). Germline assignment: CDR1 SGDLS and CDR2 YYNGEE. The CDR3 sequence is 16 residues long. Trimming stripped 7 bases from V and 0 bases from J, with 16 bases between. Written as DNA, the CDR3 is TGTGCCAGCGGGACTCGGGCCGCCGCGAACACCGGGGAGCTGTTTTTT. Its protein is CASGTRAAANTGELFF.

V usage is TRBV14 and J usage is TRBJ2-1; 12 bases fit TRBD2. Germline lookup yields CDR1 SGHDN and CDR2 FVKESK. CDR3 length equals 18 residues. V dropped 2 bases and J dropped 3; count of bases not matched to a gene: 8. CDR3 residues: CASSQSRTSGNHYNEQFF. The CDR3 DNA reads as TGTGCCAGCAGCCAATCTCGGACTAGCGGGAATCACTACAATGAGCAGTTCTTC.

The genes are TRBV7-2 and TRBJ2-1; TRBD2 aligns across 8 bases. Per germline, CDR1 SGHTA and CDR2 FQGNSA. This CDR3 is 13 amino acids long. Trimming removed 4 bases from V and 6 bases from J; junction bases left unmatched: 2. The CDR3 bases are TGTGCCAGCAGCTCCGGGAGGGTCAATGAGCAGTTCTTC. Translated, it gives CASSSGRVNEQFF.

This chain links TRBV7-9 with TRBJ2-1; the D is unclear. The CDR3 has 14 amino acids. CDR1 and CDR2 from the germline V gene are SEHNR and FQNEAQ (reference sequence). The V gene lost 1 base and the J gene lost 7 bases, with 11 bases spanning the gap. The chain's CDR3 is CASSLVGPRNEQFF. In DNA, the CDR3 is TGTGCCAGCAGCTTAGTGGGTCCGAGGAATGAGCAGTTCTTC.

The CDR3 loop reads CASSHPRETQYF. The CDR3 DNA follows: TGTGCCAGCAGCCACCCCAGGGAGACCCAGTACTTC. The chain couples TRBV7-2 to TRBJ2-5; no reliable D call. CDR3 length equals 12 residues. Per germline, CDR1 SGHTA and CDR2 FQGNSA. V lost 5 bases to trimming and J lost 5 bases, with 9 bases between them. Supplemented by reference TRBV7-2 and TRBJ2-5, the full variable domain reads GAGVSQSPSNKVTEKGKDVELRCDPISGHTALYWYRQSLGQGLEFLIYFQGNSAPDKSGLPSDRFSAERTGGSVSTLTIQRTQQEDSAVYLCASSHPRETQYFGPGTRLLVL.

The V gene is TRBV7-2, the J gene TRBJ2-3; 8 bases align to TRBD2. V was clipped by 3 bases and J by 1 base; unmatched bases: 6. Germline assignment: CDR1 SGHTA and CDR2 FQGNSA. The CDR3 spans 16 residues. Written as DNA, the CDR3 is TGTGCCAGCAGCTTTTTGGCTAGCGGGCGCACAGATACGCAGTATTTT. Its protein is CASSFLASGRTDTQYF.

The chain recombines TRBV4-1 with TRBJ2-4; the D is unclear. In germline, CDR1 is MGHRA, CDR2 YSYEKL. The CDR3 extends over 13 amino acids. The V and J ends lost 0 bases and 9 bases respectively, with 9 bases between them. The CDR3 DNA follows: TGCGCCAGCAGCCAAGATTACCGCGGCATTCAGTACTTC. Amino acids: CASSQDYRGIQYF.

The rearrangement joins TRBV7-2 to TRBJ2-1; 9 bases line up with TRBD1. The CDR3 covers 18 residues. The ends lost 3 bases at V and 7 bases at J; junction bases unmatched: 16. Per the germline V gene, CDR1 is SGHTA and CDR2 is FQGNSA. DNA of the CDR3: TGTGCCAGCAGCTTTGGCCCGGGGAGGGGACAGGGTTTGAATGAGCAGTTCTTC. Protein sequence: CASSFGPGRGQGLNEQFF.